Listed here are 21 T cell receptor beta chains from one sample, sequenced in a study of T cell responses to AZD1222 COVID-19 vaccine. Method: immunoSEQ multiplex PCR; TCRdb's copy keeps in-frame clones and lacks some. In the table there are 98,000 or so clones, about 92% of which are singletons. Specimen: peripheral blood, collected on day 0 of MenACWY control vaccination. Receptor source: an adult in good health.

The CDR3 DNA follows: TGTGCCAGCACCTTGGTTGGCCAGCCCCAGCATTTT. Translation: CASTLVGQPQHF. V is TRBV28 and J is TRBJ1-5; D unclear. The CDR3 is made up of 12 amino acids. With 7 bases removed from V and 7 bases from J, the gap between germline ends came to 11 bases. Germline V gene data show CDR1 as MDHEN and CDR2 as SYDVKM. Drawing the rest from reference TRBV28 and TRBJ1-5, the complete variable domain is DVKVTQSSRYLVKRTGEKVFLECVQDMDHENMFWYRQDPGLGLRLIYFSYDVKMKEKGDIPEGYSVSREKKERFSLILESASTNQTSMYLCASTLVGQPQHFGDGTRLSIL.

V is TRBV5-1 and J is TRBJ2-2; possibly TRBD1 or TRBD2 for D (6 bases each). Trimming took 4 bases from V and 6 from J, leaving 7 bases between them. Germline-derived CDR1 and CDR2 are SGHRS and YFSETQ. The CDR3 consists of 12 residues. CDR3 residues: CASSRGPGELFF. The CDR3 DNA reads as TGCGCCAGCAGCCGGGGGCCCGGGGAGCTGTTTTTT.

This chain links TRBV6-5 with TRBJ1-2; TRBD1 might be the D (5 bases). Trimming took off 7 bases at V and 4 bases at J, with 13 bases between the two ends. CDR1 MNHEY and CDR2 SVGAGI come from the germline V gene. CDR3 size: 13 residues. The CDR3 sequence: CASILQVAYGYTF. CDR3 in DNA: TGTGCCAGCATTCTACAGGTAGCCTATGGCTACACCTTC.

This chain connects TRBV5-6 to TRBJ1-1; 7 bases line up with TRBD1. Trimming at V came to 5 bases and at J to 2 bases, leaving 3 bases not matched to a gene. CDR3 length: 13 amino acids. Germline V gene data show CDR1 as SGHDT and CDR2 as YYEEEE. In DNA, the CDR3 is TGTGCCAGCAGAGACAGGGTTAACACTGAAGCTTTCTTT. Translating it yields CASRDRVNTEAFF.

The chain recombines TRBV14 with TRBJ1-5, with D maybe TRBD1 (5 bases). The CDR3 spans 18 residues. V dropped 0 bases and J dropped 3 bases, with 18 bases sitting between them. Germline values: CDR1 SGHDN, CDR2 FVKESK. CDR3 sequence: CASSQDRGGRTANQPQHF. In DNA form, the CDR3 reads TGTGCCAGCAGCCAAGATAGGGGCGGGCGGACGGCCAATCAGCCCCAGCATTTT.

J is TRBJ1-5 and V is TRBV5-1, with D tentatively TRBD1 (5 bases). V was shortened by 0 bases and J by 1 base, with 8 bases between the two germline ends. The length of the CDR3 is 15 residues. Germline V CDR1 and CDR2: SGHRS, YFSETQ. The CDR3: CASSLVGDSNQPQHF. CDR3 bases: TGCGCCAGCAGCTTGGTGGGGGACAGCAATCAGCCCCAGCATTTT. The entire variable domain, with the rest obtained from reference TRBV5-1 and TRBJ1-5, is as follows: KAGVTQTPRYLIKTRGQQVTLSCSPISGHRSVSWYQQTPGQGLQFLFEYFSETQRNKGNFPGRFSGRQFSNSRSEMNVSTLELGDSALYLCASSLVGDSNQPQHFGDGTRLSIL.

The chain uses TRBV5-1 and TRBJ2-1, with D hard to call. The germline V and J ends were trimmed by 4 bases and 0 bases, with 11 bases remaining between them. This CDR3 region has 15 residues. CDR1 is SGHRS and CDR2 is YFSETQ in the germline V gene. Written as DNA, the CDR3 is TGCGCCAGCAGCGATGGGCTATACTCCTACAATGAGCAGTTCTTC. Protein product: CASSDGLYSYNEQFF.

The J gene is TRBJ1-5, the V gene TRBV27; D is uncertain. Trimming stripped 6 bases from V and 7 bases from J, with 10 bases between. CDR1 is MNHEY, CDR2 SMNVEV, per germline (reference sequence). This CDR3 contains 12 residues. The CDR3 here is CASSAGGQPQHF. CDR3 coding DNA: TGTGCCAGCAGCGCGGGTGGGCAGCCCCAGCATTTT.

The chain links TRBV6-6 to TRBJ2-5, with D possibly being TRBD2 (5 bases). The CDR3 has 13 amino acids. V gave up 6 bases and J gave up 7 bases, with 15 bases separating them. Germline V lookup: CDR1 MNHNY, CDR2 SVGAGI (reference sequence). The CDR3 DNA is TGTGCCAGCAGCCGAGGCCAGGAGGCGACCCAGTACTTC. This codes for CASSRGQEATQYF.

V gene TRBV5-1 combines with J gene TRBJ2-1; TRBD1 might be the D (5 bases). The CDR3 covers 14 residues. The germline V and J ends were trimmed by 0 bases and 6 bases, with 10 bases remaining between them. Germline lookup yields CDR1 SGHRS and CDR2 YFSETQ. The CDR3 nucleotides are TGCGCCAGCAGCTTGGTGGGTAGGGGCAATGAGCAGTTCTTC. As protein: CASSLVGRGNEQFF. Combining the CDR3 with reference TRBV5-1 and TRBJ2-1 gives the whole variable domain KAGVTQTPRYLIKTRGQQVTLSCSPISGHRSVSWYQQTPGQGLQFLFEYFSETQRNKGNFPGRFSGRQFSNSRSEMNVSTLELGDSALYLCASSLVGRGNEQFFGPGTRLTVL.

V is TRBV5-1 and J is TRBJ1-1, with D unresolved. Germline V gives CDR1 SGHRS, CDR2 YFSETQ. V lost 3 bases, J lost 1 base, and 10 bases lay in between. The CDR3 loop spans 14 amino acids. CDR3 in amino acids: CASSSGRPNTEAFF. The CDR3 DNA is TGCGCCAGCAGCTCCGGGCGGCCGAACACTGAAGCTTTCTTT.

The rearrangement uses TRBV21-1 and TRBJ1-5. TRBV21-1 is an annotated pseudogene. The CDR3 runs to 16 residues. CDR3 amino acids: CASSGRGFRSNQPQHF. In DNA form, the CDR3 reads TGTGCCAGCAGCGGTAGAGGGTTTCGGAGCAATCAGCCCCAGCATTTT.

This clone appeared once. This CDR3 reads CAWSVRGVNTEAFF. CDR3 nucleotide sequence: TGTGCCTGGAGTGTACGAGGGGTTAACACTGAAGCTTTCTTT. This chain connects TRBV30 to TRBJ1-1, with a weak D call TRBD1 (5 bases). V lost 0 bases and J 2 bases, leaving 10 bases between the germline ends. Germline V gives CDR1 GTSNPN, CDR2 SVGIG (reference sequence). This CDR3 has 14 residues.

V and J are TRBV10-1 and TRBJ2-1; 9 positions match TRBD1. The CDR3 sequence is 15 residues long. Losses at the gene ends were 5 bases for V and 4 bases for J; bases not matched to a gene: 6. The V gene's germline CDR1 is WNHNN and CDR2 SYGVQD (reference sequence). The CDR3 protein is CASSLPGTGYNEQFF. DNA of the CDR3: TGCGCCAGCAGTCTCCCCGGGACAGGGTACAATGAGCAGTTCTTC.

This rearrangement joins TRBV4-3 to TRBJ2-7; D not resolved. V lost 0 bases and J 0 bases, leaving 6 bases between the germline ends. Germline lookup yields CDR1 LGHNA and CDR2 YSLEER. The CDR3 loop spans 14 amino acids. Here the CDR3 reads CASSQDRSSYEQYF. DNA for the CDR3: TGCGCCAGCAGCCAAGACAGAAGCTCCTACGAGCAGTACTTC.

This clone was counted a single time. The chain links TRBV10-3 to TRBJ1-1; D call uncertain. Germline loops: CDR1 ENHRY, CDR2 SYGVKD. The CDR3 covers 12 residues. The V gene lost 8 bases and the J gene lost 0 bases, with 7 bases spanning the gap. In nucleotides, the CDR3 is TGTGCCATCGGTGCTATGAACACTGAAGCTTTCTTT. This gives the protein CAIGAMNTEAFF.

The V and J genes are TRBV28 and TRBJ2-7, with D possibly being TRBD1 (6 bases). The CDR3 is made up of 14 amino acids. Germline V gene lookup returns CDR1 MDHEN and CDR2 SYDVKM. Trimming cost V 2 bases and J 0 bases, with 8 bases left between them. For the CDR3, the DNA is TGTGCCAGCAGTTTAGACAGGTACTCCTACGAGCAGTACTTC. Translated: CASSLDRYSYEQYF.

This clone was picked up one time. V gene TRBV7-2 combines with J gene TRBJ1-1, with D possibly TRBD1 on 5 matching bases. The germline V gene has CDR1 SGHTA and CDR2 FQGNSA. The V end lost 3 bases, the J end lost 8 bases, and 10 bases lay between the germline ends. The CDR3 runs to 12 residues. As DNA, the CDR3 is TGTGCCAGCAGCTTGGGGGAACCCGAAGCTTTCTTT. Translated, it gives CASSLGEPEAFF. The full variable domain, in which reference TRBV7-2 and TRBJ1-1 provide the parts outside the CDR3, is GAGVSQSPSNKVTEKGKDVELRCDPISGHTALYWYRQSLGQGLEFLIYFQGNSAPDKSGLPSDRFSAERTGGSVSTLTIQRTQQEDSAVYLCASSLGEPEAFFGQGTRLTVV.

This chain connects TRBV3-1 (or the pseudogene TRBV3-2) to TRBJ2-1; the match to TRBD2 covers 7 bases. The V and J ends lost 3 bases and 1 base, in that order; junction bases with no gene match: 3. The CDR3 is 15 residues long. Germline CDR1 reads LGHDT; CDR2 reads YNNKEL (reference sequence). The DNA of the CDR3 is TGTGCCAGCAGCCAGACGGGACTATCCTACAATGAGCAGTTCTTC. This gives the protein CASSQTGLSYNEQFF.

This clone appeared a few times. This chain uses TRBV11-2 with TRBJ1-1; D unclear. V dropped 3 bases and J dropped 2 bases, with 7 bases sitting between them. Germline V gene lookup returns CDR1 SGHAT and CDR2 FQNNGV. This CDR3 contains 13 residues. CDR3 protein: CASSFTPNTEAFF. In nucleotides, the CDR3 is TGTGCCAGCAGCTTCACACCTAACACTGAAGCTTTCTTT.

V gene TRBV7-2 combines with J gene TRBJ2-5, with 7 bases fitting TRBD1. The CDR3 is 14 amino acids. The ends lost 0 bases at V and 3 bases at J; junction bases unmatched: 1. CDR1 and CDR2 from the germline V gene are SGHTA and FQGNSA. Here the CDR3 reads CASSLAGTEETQYF. The CDR3 region has the DNA TGTGCCAGCAGCTTAGCCGGGACAGAAGAGACCCAGTACTTC.